The sample holds a few counts of the clone carrying this T cell receptor (beta chain). Antigen specificity is unknown. The CDR3 length is 12 residues. Looked up from germline, CDR1 is SGHTA and CDR2 is FQGNSA. V lost 3 bases, J lost 9 bases, and 9 bases lay in between. Sequencing was performed with immunoSEQ multiplex PCR; in TCRdb, only in-frame clones are kept and a portion is missing. The data contain fewer than 40,000 clones, roughly 50% of them singletons. This entry belongs to a study of a mutant IDH1 vaccine in newly diagnosed glioma. Study-wide context: Standard pretreatment was either radiotherapy, temozolomide, or, for most, radiochemotherapy with temozolomide.

The time point here: week 5, during vaccination. Every single dose of the vaccine, 300 ug of mutant IDH1 20-mer peptide, came with topical imiquimod. The genes are TRBV7-2 and TRBJ1-5, with D unclear. The specimen was PBMCs, collected from a glioma patient whose treatment included an IDH1 peptide vaccine. This receptor was taken from a woman aged 18-29 years with glioma. CDR3 DNA: TGTGCCAGCAGCTTGAACCCGGGGCCCCAGCATTTT. Protein sequence: CASSLNPGPQHF. Using reference TRBV7-2 and TRBJ1-5 for the parts outside the CDR3, the full variable domain is GAGVSQSPSNKVTEKGKDVELRCDPISGHTALYWYRQSLGQGLEFLIYFQGNSAPDKSGLPSDRFSAERTGGSVSTLTIQRTQQEDSAVYLCASSLNPGPQHFGDGTRLSIL.